This T cell receptor (beta chain) is drawn from a study of Ad26.COV2.S vaccination and SARS-CoV-2 variants. Across the study: Participant was drawn from the COV1001 Ad26.COV2.S trial arm. Intramuscular Ad26.COV2.S doses were given once or twice, 56 days apart. Findings of the study overall: In TCR breadth and depth analyses, total T cell responses may have been underestimated.

In regard to this clone: The antigen is unknown.

The CDR3 length is 15 residues. Germline CDR1 KGHSH, CDR2 LQKENI. V was shortened by 3 bases and J by 0 bases, with 12 bases between the two germline ends. Treatment reported: over 15 received Ad26.COV2.S at low or high dose, single or two shots; 5 received placebo; per-sample allocation not given. Material that was analyzed had been drawn on day 63 after the first vaccine or placebo injection. Generated by immunoSEQ multiplex PCR, the TCRdb table keeps only in-frame clones and is missing some. The sample gives over 400,000 clones, around 92% of which show up once; around 1.8% is in the top ten. The V and J genes are TRBV18 and TRBJ2-7; TRBD1 might be the D (6 bases). The source of this sequence is a person between 18 and 65 years old who received the Ad26.COV2.S COVID-19 vaccine or a placebo. The source was peripheral blood, collected in a trial of Ad26.COV2.S vaccine versus placebo. In nucleotides, the CDR3 is TGTGCCAGCTCACCGGACAGTGTGCCCTCCTACGAGCAGTACTTC. Amino acids: CASSPDSVPSYEQYF.